This record covers a single T cell receptor (beta chain). Additional DNA sequences in this sample encode the identical CDR3. Germline V lookup: CDR1 SGHRS, CDR2 YFSETQ. Trimming stripped 2 bases from V and 10 bases from J, with 9 bases between. The CDR3 loop spans 12 amino acids. This table comes from immunoSEQ multiplex PCR, and its TCRdb copy is limited to in-frame clones, with some not included. The profile shows 150,000 to 200,000 clones, 65% to 85% of them singletons. The sample is drawn from a study of blood T cell repertoires in COVID-19. Turning to the study itself: Material from acute and convalescent COVID-19 was sourced from the United States, Italy and Spain.

Sample: peripheral blood. The chain is built from TRBV5-1 and TRBJ1-4; D is ambiguous. This clonotype originated in a human donor with acute or convalescent COVID-19. The donor label of this sample is uncertain. The CDR3, as DNA: TGCGCCAGCAGCTTAGAGAACGGAAAACTGTTTTTT. It is translated as CASSLENGKLFF.